This T cell receptor (beta chain) came from a study of vaccination effects on CD4 cells after COVID-19. Measured with immunoSEQ multiplex PCR; TCRdb has only the in-frame clones, and not every one. This table holds 75,000 to 100,000 clones, 60% to 80% found once. Trimming took 5 bases from V and 7 from J, leaving 14 bases between them. From germline, CDR1 is MNHNS and CDR2 SASEGT. The CDR3 is 13 amino acids. Peptide-pool stimulation followed by sequencing identified expanded antigen-specific CD4+ clonotypes in the ViraFEST assay. Scientists isolated CD4+ T cells after a roughly nine-day culture period ended. Each participant received a vaccine that was either BNT162b2 or mRNA-1273, given as two doses. Turning to this clone: The antigen is not known.

Sequences were derived from CD4+ T cells from PBMCs cultured with HCoV-OC43 spike peptides, sampled after COVID-19 vaccination. Subset noted: HCoV-OC43 spike overlapping peptide pool stimulation. The clonotype comes from a human donor who received a COVID-19 vaccine. The genes are TRBV6-1 and TRBJ1-2, with D unresolved. CDR3 protein: CASSLIMGGGYTF. As DNA, the CDR3 is TGTGCCAGCAGTCTGATTATGGGAGGTGGCTACACCTTC.